The table lists the clone carrying this TCR beta chain with many counts. The germline V gene has CDR1 SQVTM and CDR2 ANQGSEA. Trimming took 8 bases from V and 1 from J, leaving 14 bases between them. The CDR3 has 13 residues. The sample comes from a study of T cells in Graves' hyperthyroidism and ophthalmopathy. Authors of the study amplified TCR beta CDR3 regions from RNA transcripts. With the HTBI primer set, the TCR CDR3 went through a first round of RT-PCR. One entry per CDR3 protein, called by TCRdb with MiXCR from the multiplex PCR reads. The profile shows fewer than 450,000 distinct CDR3 sequences, about 18% of them singletons.

Sequenced material: blood. This clonotype was sampled from a man aged 18-30 years with Graves' ophthalmopathy. The chain couples TRBV29-1 to TRBJ1-1, with D maybe TRBD1 (6 bases). The DNA for the CDR3 is TGCAGCTATATGGACAGCGGGAACACTGAAGCTTTCTTT. Encoded protein: CSYMDSGNTEAFF.